These 4 T cell receptor beta chains originate from one sample sequenced in a study of blood T cell repertoires in COVID-19. The data were produced by immunoSEQ multiplex PCR, yet TCRdb's version contains in-frame clones alone and is incomplete. The profile shows some 27,000 clones, roughly nine tenths of them singletons. The sequenced material came from peripheral blood. These receptors were collected from a human donor in a cohort sampled during active COVID-19.

The V and J genes are TRBV3-1 (or the pseudogene TRBV3-2) and TRBJ2-5; tentatively, D is TRBD1 (5 bases). The CDR3 loop spans 14 amino acids. In germline, CDR1 is LGHDT, CDR2 YNNKEL (reference sequence). V was clipped by 3 bases and J by 1 base, with 9 bases between them. For the CDR3, the DNA is TGTGCCAGCAGCCAGGTAGACAGCCAAGAGACCCAGTACTTC. Its translation is CASSQVDSQETQYF.

The table lists this clone with a count of one. This chain uses TRBV5-4 with TRBJ1-2, with D maybe TRBD1 (6 bases). V was clipped by 7 bases and J by 8 bases, with 12 bases between them. Looked up from germline, CDR1 is SGHNT and CDR2 is YYREEE (reference sequence). The CDR3 extends over 11 amino acids. CDR3 sequence: CASGAGAGYTF. The CDR3 DNA is TGTGCCAGCGGGGCAGGGGCAGGCTACACCTTC.

This clone was counted between two and nine times. V usage is TRBV6-4 and J usage is TRBJ1-1; no reliable D call. CDR1 is MRHNA and CDR2 is SNTAGT in the germline V gene. V lost 3 bases, J lost 1 base, and 6 bases lay in between. CDR3 size: 13 residues. CDR3 nucleotides: TGTGCCAGCAGTGAAGGAGAGAACACTGAAGCTTTCTTT. Translated: CASSEGENTEAFF.

The rearrangement joins TRBV29-1 to TRBJ1-1; TRBD1 is a possible D gene (6 bases). CDR1 is SQVTM, CDR2 ANQGSEA, per germline. CDR3 length: 13 amino acids. V lost 6 bases, J lost 7 bases, and 18 bases lay in between. This CDR3 is CSVGRRQEVEAFF. CDR3 DNA sequence: TGCAGCGTGGGAAGAAGACAGGAAGTTGAAGCTTTCTTT.